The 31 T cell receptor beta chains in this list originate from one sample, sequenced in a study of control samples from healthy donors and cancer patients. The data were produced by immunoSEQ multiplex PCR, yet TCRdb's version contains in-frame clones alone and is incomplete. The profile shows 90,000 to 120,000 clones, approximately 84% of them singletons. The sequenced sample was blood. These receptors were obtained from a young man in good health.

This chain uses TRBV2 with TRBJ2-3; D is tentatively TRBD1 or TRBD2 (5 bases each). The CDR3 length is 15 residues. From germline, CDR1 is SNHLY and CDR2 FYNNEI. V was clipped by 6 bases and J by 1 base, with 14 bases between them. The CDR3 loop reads CASRMRWGRTDTQYF. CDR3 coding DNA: TGTGCCAGCAGGATGAGGTGGGGACGCACAGATACGCAGTATTTT.

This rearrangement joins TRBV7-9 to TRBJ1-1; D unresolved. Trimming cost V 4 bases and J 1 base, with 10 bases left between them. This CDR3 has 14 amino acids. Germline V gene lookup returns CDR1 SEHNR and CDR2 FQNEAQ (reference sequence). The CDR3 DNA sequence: TGTGCCAGCAGCTCCTGGACGGCGAACACTGAAGCTTTCTTT. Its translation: CASSSWTANTEAFF.

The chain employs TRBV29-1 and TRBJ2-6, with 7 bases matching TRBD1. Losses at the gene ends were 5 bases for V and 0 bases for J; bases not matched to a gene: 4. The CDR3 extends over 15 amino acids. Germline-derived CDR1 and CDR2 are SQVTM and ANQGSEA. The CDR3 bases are TGCAGCGTTATGGGACAGTACTCTGGGGCCAACGTCCTGACTTTC. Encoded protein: CSVMGQYSGANVLTF.

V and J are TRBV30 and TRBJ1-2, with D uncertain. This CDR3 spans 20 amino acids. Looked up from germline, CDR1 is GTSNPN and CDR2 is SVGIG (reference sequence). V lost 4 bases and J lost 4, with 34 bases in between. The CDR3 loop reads CAWTPWSGQLATTPLYGYTF. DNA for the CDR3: TGTGCCTGGACCCCATGGTCCGGGCAGTTGGCTACTACCCCTCTCTATGGCTACACCTTC.

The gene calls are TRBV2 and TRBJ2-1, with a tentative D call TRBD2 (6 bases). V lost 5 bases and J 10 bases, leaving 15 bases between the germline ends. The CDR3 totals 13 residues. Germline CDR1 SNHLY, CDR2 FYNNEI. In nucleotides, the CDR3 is TGTGCCAGCAGTCTAGCGCCCGAAGGAGAGCAGTTCTTC. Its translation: CASSLAPEGEQFF.

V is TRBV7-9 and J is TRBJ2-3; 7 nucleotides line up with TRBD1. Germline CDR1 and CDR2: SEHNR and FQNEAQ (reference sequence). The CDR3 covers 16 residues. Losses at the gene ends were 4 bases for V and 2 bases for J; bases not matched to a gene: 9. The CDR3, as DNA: TGTGCCAGCAGCTCGCAGACAGGGAAAGACACAGATACGCAGTATTTT. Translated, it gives CASSSQTGKDTDTQYF.

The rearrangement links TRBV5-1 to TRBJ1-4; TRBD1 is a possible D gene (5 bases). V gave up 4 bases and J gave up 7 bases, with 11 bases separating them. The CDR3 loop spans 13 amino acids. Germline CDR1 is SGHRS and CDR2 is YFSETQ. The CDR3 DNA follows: TGCGCCAGCAGCCCCGGGACGGCTGAAAAACTGTTTTTT. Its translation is CASSPGTAEKLFF.

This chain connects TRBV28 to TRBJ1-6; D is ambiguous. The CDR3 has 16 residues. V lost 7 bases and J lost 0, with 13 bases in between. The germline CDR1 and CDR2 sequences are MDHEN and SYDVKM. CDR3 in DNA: TGTGCCAGCACCCTCGACGGGAGCTCCTATAATTCACCCCTCCACTTT. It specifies CASTLDGSSYNSPLHF. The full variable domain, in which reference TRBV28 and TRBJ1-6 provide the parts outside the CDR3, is DVKVTQSSRYLVKRTGEKVFLECVQDMDHENMFWYRQDPGLGLRLIYFSYDVKMKEKGDIPEGYSVSREKKERFSLILESASTNQTSMYLCASTLDGSSYNSPLHFGNGTRLTVT.

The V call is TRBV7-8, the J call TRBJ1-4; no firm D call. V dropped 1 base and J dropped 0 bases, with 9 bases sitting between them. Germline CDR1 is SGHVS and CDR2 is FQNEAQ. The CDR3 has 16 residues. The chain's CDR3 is CASSLVGRTTNEKLFF. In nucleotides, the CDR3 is TGTGCCAGCAGCTTAGTTGGTCGGACAACTAATGAAAAACTGTTTTTT.

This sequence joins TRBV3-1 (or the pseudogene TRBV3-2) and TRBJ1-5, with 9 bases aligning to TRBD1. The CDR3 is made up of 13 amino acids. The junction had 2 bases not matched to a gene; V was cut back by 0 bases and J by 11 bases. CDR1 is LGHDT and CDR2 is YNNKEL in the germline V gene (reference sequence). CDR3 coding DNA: TGTGCCAGCAGCCAAGATCGGGACAGGGCCCAGCATTTT. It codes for CASSQDRDRAQHF.

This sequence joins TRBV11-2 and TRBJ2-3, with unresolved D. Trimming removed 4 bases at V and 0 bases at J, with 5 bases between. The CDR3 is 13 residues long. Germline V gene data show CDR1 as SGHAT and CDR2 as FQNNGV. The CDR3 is CASSWASTDTQYF. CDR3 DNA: TGTGCCAGCAGCTGGGCTAGCACAGATACGCAGTATTTT.

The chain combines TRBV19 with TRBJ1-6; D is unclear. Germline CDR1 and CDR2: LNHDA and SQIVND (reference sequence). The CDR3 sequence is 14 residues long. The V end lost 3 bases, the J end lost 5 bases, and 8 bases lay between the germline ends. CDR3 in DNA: TGTGCCAGTAGTATCAGACGGGATAATTCACCCCTCCACTTT. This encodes CASSIRRDNSPLHF.

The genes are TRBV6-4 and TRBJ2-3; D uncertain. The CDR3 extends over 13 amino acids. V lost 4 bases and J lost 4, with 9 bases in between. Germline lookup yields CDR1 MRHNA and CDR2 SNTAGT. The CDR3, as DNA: TGTGCCAGCAGTGGAGGAGATGCAGATACGCAGTATTTT. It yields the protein CASSGGDADTQYF.

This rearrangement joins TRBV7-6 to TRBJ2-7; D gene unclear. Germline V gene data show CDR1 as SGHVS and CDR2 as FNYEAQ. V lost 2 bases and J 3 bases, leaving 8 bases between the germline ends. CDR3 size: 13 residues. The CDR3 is CASSLTKGYEQYF. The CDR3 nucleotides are TGTGCCAGCAGCTTAACCAAGGGCTACGAGCAGTACTTC.

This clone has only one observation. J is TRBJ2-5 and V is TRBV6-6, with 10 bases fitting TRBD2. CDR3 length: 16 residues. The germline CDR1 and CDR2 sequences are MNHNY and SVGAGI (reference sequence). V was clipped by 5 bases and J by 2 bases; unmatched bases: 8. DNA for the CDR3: TGTGCCAGCAGTAGCCTCATAGCGGGGGGACAAGAGACCCAGTACTTC. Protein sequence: CASSSLIAGGQETQYF.

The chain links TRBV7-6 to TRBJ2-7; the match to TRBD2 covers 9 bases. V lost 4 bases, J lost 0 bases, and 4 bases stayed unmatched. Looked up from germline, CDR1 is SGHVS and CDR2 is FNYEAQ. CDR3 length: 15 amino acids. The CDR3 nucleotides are TGTGCCAGCAGCTCTAGCGGGGTAAGCTCCTACGAGCAGTACTTC. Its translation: CASSSSGVSSYEQYF.

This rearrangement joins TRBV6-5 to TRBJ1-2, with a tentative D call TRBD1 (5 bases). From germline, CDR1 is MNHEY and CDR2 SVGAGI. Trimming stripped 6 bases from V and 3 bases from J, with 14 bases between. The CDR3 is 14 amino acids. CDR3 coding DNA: TGTGCCAGCAGACAGGACCGCGGGTACTATGGCTACACCTTC. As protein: CASRQDRGYYGYTF.

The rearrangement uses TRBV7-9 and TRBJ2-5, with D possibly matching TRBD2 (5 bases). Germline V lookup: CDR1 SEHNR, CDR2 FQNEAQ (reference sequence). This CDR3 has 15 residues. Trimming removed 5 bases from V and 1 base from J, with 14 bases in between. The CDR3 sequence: CASSLVPGSQETQYF. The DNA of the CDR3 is TGTGCCAGCAGCCTAGTCCCGGGGTCCCAAGAGACCCAGTACTTC.

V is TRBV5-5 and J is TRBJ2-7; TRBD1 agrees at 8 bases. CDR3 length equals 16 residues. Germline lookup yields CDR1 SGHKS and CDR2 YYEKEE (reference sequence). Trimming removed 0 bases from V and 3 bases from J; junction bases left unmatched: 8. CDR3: CASSLVRGQGGYEQYV. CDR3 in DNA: TGTGCCAGCAGCTTGGTCAGGGGGCAGGGAGGCTACGAGCAGTACGTC.

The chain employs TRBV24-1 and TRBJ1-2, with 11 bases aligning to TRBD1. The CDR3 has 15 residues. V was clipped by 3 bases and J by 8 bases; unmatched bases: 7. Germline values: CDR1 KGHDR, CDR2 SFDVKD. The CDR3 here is CATSDPGQGVRGYTF. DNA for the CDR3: TGTGCCACCAGTGATCCGGGACAGGGGGTAAGAGGCTACACCTTC.

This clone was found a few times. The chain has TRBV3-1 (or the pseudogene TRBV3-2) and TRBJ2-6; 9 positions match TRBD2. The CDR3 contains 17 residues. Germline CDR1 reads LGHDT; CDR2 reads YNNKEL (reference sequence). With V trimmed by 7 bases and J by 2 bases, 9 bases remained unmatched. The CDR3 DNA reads TGTGCCAGCACCGGCGGGGGGGCAAGGCCTGGGGCCAACGTCCTGACTTTC. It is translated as CASTGGGARPGANVLTF.

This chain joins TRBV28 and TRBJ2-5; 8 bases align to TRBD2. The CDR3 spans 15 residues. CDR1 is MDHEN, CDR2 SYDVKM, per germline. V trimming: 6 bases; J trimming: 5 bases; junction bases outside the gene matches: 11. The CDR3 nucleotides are TGTGCCAGCAGCCCGCCGGGGGGGCGCTGGGAGACCCAGTACTTC. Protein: CASSPPGGRWETQYF.

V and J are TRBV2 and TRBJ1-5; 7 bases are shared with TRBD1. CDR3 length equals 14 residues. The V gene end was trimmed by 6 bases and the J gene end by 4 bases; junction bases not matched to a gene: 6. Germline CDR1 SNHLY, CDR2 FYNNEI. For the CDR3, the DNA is TGTGCCAGCAGCGAATGGACAGGTAATCAGCCCCAGCATTTT. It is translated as CASSEWTGNQPQHF.

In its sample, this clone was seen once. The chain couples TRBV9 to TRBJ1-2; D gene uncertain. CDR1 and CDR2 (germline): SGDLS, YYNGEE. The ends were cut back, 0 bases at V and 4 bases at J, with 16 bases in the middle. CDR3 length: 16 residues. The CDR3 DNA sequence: TGTGCCAGCAGCGTAGCTTCCGGGTCCTTACCCTATGGCTACACCTTC. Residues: CASSVASGSLPYGYTF. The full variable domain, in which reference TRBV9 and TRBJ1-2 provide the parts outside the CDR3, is DSGVTQTPKHLITATGQRVTLRCSPRSGDLSVYWYQQSLDQGLQFLIQYYNGEERAKGNILERFSAQQFPDLHSELNLSSLELGDSALYFCASSVASGSLPYGYTFGSGTRLTVV.

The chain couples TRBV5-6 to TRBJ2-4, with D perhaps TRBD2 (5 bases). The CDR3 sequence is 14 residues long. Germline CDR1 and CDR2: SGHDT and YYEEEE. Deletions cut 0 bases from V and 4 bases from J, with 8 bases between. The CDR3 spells CASSLGRTKNIQYF. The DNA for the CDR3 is TGTGCCAGCAGCTTGGGGCGGACTAAAAACATTCAGTACTTC.

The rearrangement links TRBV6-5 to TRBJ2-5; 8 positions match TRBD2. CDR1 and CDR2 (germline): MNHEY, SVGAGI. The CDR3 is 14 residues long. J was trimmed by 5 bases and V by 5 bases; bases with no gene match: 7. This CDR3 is CASSPKGLGETQYF. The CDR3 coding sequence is TGTGCCAGCAGTCCCAAGGGACTAGGGGAGACCCAGTACTTC.

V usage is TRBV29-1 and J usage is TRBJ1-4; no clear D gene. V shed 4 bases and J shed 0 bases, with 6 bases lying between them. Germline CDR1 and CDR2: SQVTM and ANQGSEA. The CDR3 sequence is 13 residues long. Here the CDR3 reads CSVGSATNEKLFF. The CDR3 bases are TGCAGCGTTGGCAGTGCAACTAATGAAAAACTGTTTTTT.

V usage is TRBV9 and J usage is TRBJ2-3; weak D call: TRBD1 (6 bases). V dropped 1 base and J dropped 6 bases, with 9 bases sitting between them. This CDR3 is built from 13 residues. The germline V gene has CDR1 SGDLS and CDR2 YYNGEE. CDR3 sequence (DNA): TGTGCCAGCAGCGTACCAGGGGAGGATACGCAGTATTTT. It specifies CASSVPGEDTQYF.

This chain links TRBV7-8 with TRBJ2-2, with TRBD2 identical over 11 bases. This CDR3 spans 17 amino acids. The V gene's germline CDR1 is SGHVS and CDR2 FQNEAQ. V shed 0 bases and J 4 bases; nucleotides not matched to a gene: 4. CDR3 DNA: TGTGCCAGCAGCTTAGCCCGTAGCGGGGGGGCCACCGGGGAGCTGTTTTTT. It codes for CASSLARSGGATGELFF.

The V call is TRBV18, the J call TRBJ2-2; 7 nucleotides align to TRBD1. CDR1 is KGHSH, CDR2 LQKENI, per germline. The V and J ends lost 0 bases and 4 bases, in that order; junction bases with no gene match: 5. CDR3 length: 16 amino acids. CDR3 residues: CASSPPSRQGTGELFF. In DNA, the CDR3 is TGTGCCAGCTCACCACCCTCGAGACAGGGCACCGGGGAGCTGTTTTTT.

The CDR3 DNA sequence: TGTGCCAGCAGCTTGGGGAACGGGTACCAGCAGTACTTC. This codes for CASSLGNGYQQYF. The chain couples TRBV5-6 to TRBJ2-7; D gene unclear. CDR1 and CDR2 from the germline V gene are SGHDT and YYEEEE. V was cut by 0 bases and J by 8 bases, with 12 bases left in between. This CDR3 has 13 amino acids.